The 14 T cell receptor beta chains reported below all come from one sample, sequenced in a study of T-cell reconstitution after alpha-beta-depleted transplantation in children. For TCRbeta, the library was prepared with unique molecular identifiers. A single record per CDR3 protein comes from TCRdb applying MiXCR to the PCR reads. Of some 500,000 distinct CDR3 sequences in the sample, around 18% are singletons; the top ten hold over 3%. Here the sequenced sample was PBMCs from the stem cell graft donor, taken from the stem cell graft. The source is a human donor who donated a stem cell graft to a child with acute lymphoblastic leukemia.

The chain links TRBV30 to TRBJ2-7; D gene uncertain. Germline V gene data show CDR1 as GTSNPN and CDR2 as SVGIG (reference sequence). The CDR3 totals 13 residues. Between the trimmed V and J ends, which lost 3 bases and 7 bases, there was a span of 16 bases. The CDR3, as DNA: TGTGCCTGGAGCCGGATTTCTTTAGGTGAGCAGTACTTC. Encoded protein: CAWSRISLGEQYF.

This clonotype was seen only a few times. The CDR3 nucleotides are TGTGCCAGCAGCGTTGACAGGAAGAACACTGAAGCTTTCTTT. This encodes CASSVDRKNTEAFF. This chain uses TRBV9 with TRBJ1-1; a weak D match, TRBD1 (6 bases). V lost 2 bases, J lost 1 base, and 9 bases lay in between. Germline-derived CDR1 and CDR2 are SGDLS and YYNGEE. This CDR3 has 14 amino acids.

The chain uses TRBV2 and TRBJ1-6; D might be TRBD1 (5 bases). Germline loops: CDR1 SNHLY, CDR2 FYNNEI. V lost 6 bases and J 10 bases, leaving 7 bases between the germline ends. The CDR3 sequence is 11 residues long. The CDR3 protein is CASSRESPLHF. The DNA for the CDR3 is TGTGCCAGCAGCAGGGAATCACCCCTCCACTTT.

This clonotype came up a few times. The gene calls are TRBV20-1 and TRBJ2-1, with TRBD2 matching 8 bases. With 4 bases clipped from V and 4 bases from J, the junction kept 3 bases outside the gene matches. The CDR3 length is 13 residues. Germline V gene data show CDR1 as DFQATT and CDR2 as SNEGSKA (reference sequence). In nucleotides, the CDR3 is TGCAGTGCTACTAGCGGGCATTACAATGAGCAGTTCTTC. Residues: CSATSGHYNEQFF.

This clonotype has just a few counts. This chain uses TRBV6-1 with TRBJ2-7; 7 bases fit TRBD1. Germline-derived CDR1 and CDR2 are MNHNS and SASEGT. This CDR3 contains 15 residues. The junction had 7 bases not matched to a gene; V was cut back by 3 bases and J by 2 bases. The CDR3 region has the DNA TGTGCCAGCAGTGAGCCAGGGGGAATCACCTACGAGCAGTACTTC. Translation gives CASSEPGGITYEQYF.

This clonotype was counted a few times. This chain joins TRBV5-1 and TRBJ2-3; 11 positions agree with TRBD2. CDR1 is SGHRS, CDR2 YFSETQ, per germline. V gave up 1 base and J gave up 3 bases; unmatched junction bases: 1. The CDR3 consists of 15 residues. In DNA form, the CDR3 reads TGCGCCAGCAGCTTGCCTAGCGGGAGGACAGATACGCAGTATTTT. Translated: CASSLPSGRTDTQYF. Combining the CDR3 with reference TRBV5-1 and TRBJ2-3 gives the whole variable domain KAGVTQTPRYLIKTRGQQVTLSCSPISGHRSVSWYQQTPGQGLQFLFEYFSETQRNKGNFPGRFSGRQFSNSRSEMNVSTLELGDSALYLCASSLPSGRTDTQYFGPGTRLTVL.

The chain recombines TRBV14 with TRBJ2-2; 9 positions agree with TRBD2. The ends lost 4 bases at V and 14 bases at J; junction bases unmatched: 20. The CDR3 extends over 17 amino acids. Germline values: CDR1 SGHDN, CDR2 FVKESK. CDR3 nucleotide sequence: TGTGCCAGCAGCCGAGAAATAAGGACTAGCGTCCCGGCGCCTCTGTTTTTT. Amino acids: CASSREIRTSVPAPLFF.

This clonotype was picked up a small number of times. The J gene is TRBJ2-6, the V gene TRBV12-3 or TRBV12-4; tentatively, D is TRBD2 (6 bases). V was pared by 7 bases and J by 0 bases, with 16 bases between. This CDR3 region has 17 residues. CDR3 sequence: CASNSAGRSSGANVLTF. DNA for the CDR3: TGTGCCAGCAATAGCGCGGGACGGAGCTCTGGGGCCAACGTCCTGACTTTC.

This clonotype was detected only a few times. The gene calls are TRBV29-1 and TRBJ2-7; D might be TRBD1 (5 bases). CDR1 SQVTM and CDR2 ANQGSEA come from the germline V gene. Trimming removed 5 bases at V and 3 bases at J, with 11 bases between. The CDR3 spans 12 residues. CDR3 sequence reads: CSVNIGVYEQYF. Here the CDR3 DNA reads TGCAGCGTTAACATAGGGGTCTACGAGCAGTACTTC.

The gene calls are TRBV29-1 and TRBJ2-4; 8 bases match TRBD2. The germline V gene has CDR1 SQVTM and CDR2 ANQGSEA. This CDR3 contains 13 residues. V lost 6 bases to trimming and J lost 6 bases; unmatched junction nucleotides: 7. The CDR3 region is CSVVPTSVNIQYF. As DNA, the CDR3 is TGCAGCGTCGTCCCGACTAGCGTAAACATTCAGTACTTC.

The V call is TRBV29-1, the J call TRBJ2-7, with D possibly being TRBD1 (7 bases). CDR1 SQVTM and CDR2 ANQGSEA come from the germline V gene. The CDR3 has 16 residues. The V and J ends lost 0 bases and 1 base respectively, with 16 bases between them. CDR3 bases: TGCAGCGTTGAAGAATCCGGCAGGGGGAGGTCCTACGAGCAGTACTTC. Translating it yields CSVEESGRGRSYEQYF.

The V gene is TRBV10-3, the J gene TRBJ2-7; TRBD2 matches 7 bases. The CDR3 is 14 amino acids. Germline lookup yields CDR1 ENHRY and CDR2 SYGVKD. Losses at the gene ends were 5 bases for V and 3 bases for J; bases not matched to a gene: 7. DNA of the CDR3: TGTGCCATCAGTTCCTTGGCGGGGGACTACGAGCAGTACTTC. It translates to CAISSLAGDYEQYF.

This clonotype was seen more than once but under ten times. The chain recombines TRBV12-3 or TRBV12-4 with TRBJ1-1, with unresolved D. CDR3 length: 13 residues. V shed 3 bases and J shed 3 bases, with 8 bases lying between them. Here the CDR3 reads CASSLRAHTEAFF. In DNA form, the CDR3 reads TGTGCCAGCAGTTTGAGGGCCCACACTGAAGCTTTCTTT.

This sequence joins TRBV7-2 and TRBJ2-7; TRBD2 agrees at 12 bases. The CDR3 is 17 amino acids. Germline CDR1 is SGHTA and CDR2 is FQGNSA. The V segment lost 6 bases and the J segment 3 bases; nucleotides outside the gene matches: 12. CDR3 sequence (DNA): TGTGCCAGCAGTCGTCAGGGACTAGCGGGTTCCTTCTACGAGCAGTACTTC. This translates into CASSRQGLAGSFYEQYF.